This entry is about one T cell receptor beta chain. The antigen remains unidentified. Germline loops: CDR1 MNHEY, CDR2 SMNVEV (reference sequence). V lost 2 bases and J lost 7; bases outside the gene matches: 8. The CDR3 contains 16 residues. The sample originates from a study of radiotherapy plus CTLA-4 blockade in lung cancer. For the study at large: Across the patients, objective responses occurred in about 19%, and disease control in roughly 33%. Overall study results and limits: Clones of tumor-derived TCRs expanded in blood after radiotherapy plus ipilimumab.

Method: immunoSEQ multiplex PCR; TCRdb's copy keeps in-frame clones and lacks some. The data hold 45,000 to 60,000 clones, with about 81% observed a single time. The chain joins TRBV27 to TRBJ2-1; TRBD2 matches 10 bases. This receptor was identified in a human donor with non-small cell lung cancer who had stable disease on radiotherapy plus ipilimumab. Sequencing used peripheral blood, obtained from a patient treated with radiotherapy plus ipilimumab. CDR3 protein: CASSLNPSGRLNEQFF. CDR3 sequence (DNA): TGTGCCAGCAGTTTAAACCCTAGCGGGAGACTTAATGAGCAGTTCTTC.